The T cell receptor (beta chain) described here comes from a study of radiotherapy plus CTLA-4 blockade in lung cancer. Trimming cost V 1 base and J 9 bases, with 18 bases left between them. CDR1 and CDR2 from the germline V gene are SGHVS and FQNEAQ. The CDR3 is 15 residues long. Some clones are missing from TCRdb's copy, which holds only in-frame ones; the method was immunoSEQ multiplex PCR. Seen here are 43,000 or so clones, roughly 59% observed once, and the top ten hold about 18%. The TCR originated in a human donor with non-small cell lung cancer who had a partial response to radiotherapy plus ipilimumab. The J gene is TRBJ1-2, the V gene TRBV7-8; TRBD1 might be the D (5 bases). The sample consisted of peripheral blood, taken from a patient treated with radiotherapy plus ipilimumab. The CDR3 sequence is CASSLVMGQARSYTF. CDR3 DNA sequence: TGTGCCAGCAGCTTAGTAATGGGGCAGGCACGGAGCTACACCTTC.